This T cell receptor beta chain was profiled in a study of radiation and T cells in renal cell carcinoma. Study-wide context: Nephrectomy followed 15 Gy stereotactic body radiation by 4 weeks.

Repertoires were generated with immunoSEQ multiplex PCR, while TCRdb's copy carries only in-frame clones and drops some. The profile covers around 86,000 clones, with just over 85% appearing a single time and 20% to 25% taken by the ten largest. V dropped 8 bases and J dropped 1 base, with 8 bases sitting between them. The germline gives CDR1 LNHDA, CDR2 SQIVND (reference sequence). The CDR3 loop spans 12 amino acids. The sample holds a few counts of this clone. The same CDR3 also results from other DNA sequences found in this sample. The time point denotes: blood 2 weeks post-SBRT. As for treatment: 15 Gy SBRT to primary tumor, nephrectomy 4 weeks later.

The sequenced sample was blood, obtained from a patient whose treatment included radiotherapy and nephrectomy. The gene calls are TRBV19 and TRBJ1-1; D unresolved. The TCR was taken from a woman aged 50 to 60 with renal cell carcinoma. The CDR3 nucleotides read TGTGCCAGTTCGATGGAGAACACTGAAGCTTTCTTT. Its translation: CASSMENTEAFF.